This TCR beta chain came from a study of blood T cell repertoires in COVID-19. For the study at large: In each case, the material was cDNA or gDNA derived from T cells, B-cell-depleted T cells, or PBMCs.

There are 15 residues in the CDR3. V shed 8 bases and J 3 bases; nucleotides not matched to a gene: 10. Per germline, CDR1 MDHEN and CDR2 SYDVKM. The assay was immunoSEQ multiplex PCR, and TCRdb's table has in-frame clones only and misses some. The table shows a few hundred thousand clones, with roughly 84% occurring only once. The specimen sequenced was peripheral blood. The TCR comes from a man aged 35-49 years with active or convalescent COVID-19. This chain links TRBV28 with TRBJ1-5; 7 bases agree with TRBD1. This CDR3 is CASSFTGAFNQPQHF. CDR3 DNA sequence: TGTGCCAGCTCATTCACAGGGGCCTTCAATCAGCCCCAGCATTTT.